The 18 T cell receptor beta chains given below trace back to one sample, sequenced in a study of T-cell memory formation after mild COVID-19. From the 5' RACE reads, TCRdb called clonotypes with MiXCR, one entry per CDR3 protein. Of more than 450,000 distinct CDR3 sequences detected, over 15% appear once; the ten largest clones hold around 12%. The sample taken for sequencing was PBMCs or a T cell subset sorted from them (not recorded which). Every receptor here comes from an adult woman who had mild COVID-19 (a few samples of this study predate the infection). Cell type and time point are not known.

The J gene is TRBJ1-2, the V gene TRBV20-1; TRBD1 is a possible D gene (5 bases). This CDR3 is built from 15 residues. Germline CDR1 DFQATT, CDR2 SNEGSKA (reference sequence). V gave up 6 bases and J gave up 4 bases, with 21 bases separating them. The CDR3 bases are TGCAGTGCCGAAGAACTATCGGGGCCCTTCTATGGCTACACCTTC. Translating gives CSAEELSGPFYGYTF.

This clonotype was recorded a few times. The V and J genes are TRBV3-1 and TRBJ2-7, with D tentatively TRBD2 (6 bases). Germline values: CDR1 LGHDT, CDR2 YNNKEL (reference sequence). This CDR3 has 16 residues. Trimming took 3 bases from V and 3 from J, leaving 18 bases between them. Written as DNA, the CDR3 is TGTGCCAGCAGCCAGGGTGGGACTCGAGGGGACTACGAGCAGTACTTC. This codes for CASSQGGTRGDYEQYF.

Only a few counts were recorded for this clonotype. V and J are TRBV9 and TRBJ1-2; 8 bases map to TRBD1. The length of the CDR3 is 13 residues. After removal of 3 bases from V and 7 bases from J, the junction contained 5 bases not matched to a gene. The germline V gene has CDR1 SGDLS and CDR2 YYNGEE. CDR3: CASSAGQGGGYTF. DNA of the CDR3: TGTGCCAGCAGCGCCGGACAGGGTGGTGGCTACACCTTC.

The rearrangement joins TRBV20-1 to TRBJ1-1, with TRBD1 as a possible D gene (5 bases). CDR3 length: 13 amino acids. V was shortened by 1 base and J by 5 bases, with 11 bases between the two germline ends. Germline values: CDR1 DFQATT, CDR2 SNEGSKA (reference sequence). CDR3 nucleotide sequence: TGCAGTGCTAGAGTAGGGGTTGGGACTGAAGCTTTCTTT. Its protein product is CSARVGVGTEAFF.

The chain has TRBV2 and TRBJ2-1; weak D call: TRBD2 (5 bases). The CDR3 has 16 residues. Germline CDR1 and CDR2: SNHLY and FYNNEI. The V end lost 3 bases, the J end lost 0 bases, and 12 bases lay between the germline ends. The CDR3 DNA is TGTGCCAGCAGTGATCCGGGGTATTACTCCTACAATGAGCAGTTCTTC. Residues: CASSDPGYYSYNEQFF.

In its sample, this clonotype was seen a few times. The chain couples TRBV2 to TRBJ1-1; D uncertain. V was cut by 2 bases and J by 7 bases, with 8 bases left in between. This CDR3 is 12 amino acids long. Germline V CDR1 and CDR2: SNHLY, FYNNEI. The CDR3 loop is CASSEKRIEAFF. In nucleotides, the CDR3 is TGTGCCAGCAGTGAAAAACGGATTGAAGCTTTCTTT.

This clonotype was observed at least ten times. CDR3 in amino acids: CASSLSPQGASTGELFF. The CDR3 coding sequence is TGCGCCAGCAGCTTGTCACCACAGGGGGCCAGCACCGGGGAGCTGTTTTTT. The rearrangement links TRBV5-1 to TRBJ2-2; 9 bases line up with TRBD1. Trimming at V came to 1 base and at J to 4 bases, leaving 8 bases not matched to a gene. The CDR3 runs 17 residues. Germline assignment: CDR1 SGHRS and CDR2 YFSETQ.

V and J are TRBV7-9 and TRBJ2-5; D perhaps matches TRBD1 (6 bases). Between the trimmed V and J ends, which lost 5 bases and 3 bases, there was a span of 13 bases. Germline CDR1 and CDR2: SEHNR and FQNEAQ (reference sequence). The CDR3 consists of 14 residues. CDR3 region: CASSQARGKETQYF. The CDR3 nucleotides read TGTGCCAGCAGCCAAGCTAGGGGGAAAGAGACCCAGTACTTC. The whole variable domain, remainder taken from reference TRBV7-9 and TRBJ2-5, is DTGVSQNPRHKITKRGQNVTFRCDPISEHNRLYWYRQTLGQGPEFLTYFQNEAQLEKSRLLSDRFSAERPKGSFSTLEIQRTEQGDSAMYLCASSQARGKETQYFGPGTRLLVL.

CDR3 DNA sequence: TGCGCCAGCAGCCAAGGTATCGGGGGGTTCCTCTCCTACAATGAGCAGTTCTTC. It translates to CASSQGIGGFLSYNEQFF. This sequence joins TRBV4-1 and TRBJ2-1; 7 bases are shared with TRBD2. This CDR3 region has 18 residues. The germline V gene encodes CDR1 MGHRA and CDR2 YSYEKL. With V trimmed by 1 base and J by 0 bases, 9 bases remained unmatched.

This clonotype was seen a few times. This chain uses TRBV20-1 with TRBJ1-2; 7 nucleotides align to TRBD1. The CDR3 runs 13 residues. V shed 5 bases and J 6 bases; nucleotides not matched to a gene: 9. Germline V CDR1 and CDR2: DFQATT, SNEGSKA (reference sequence). As DNA, the CDR3 is TGCAGTGCTTCCGAGGGGGCAGTTGATGGCTACACCTTC. It is translated as CSASEGAVDGYTF.

This clonotype was seen more than once but under ten times. V gene TRBV6-2 or TRBV6-3 combines with J gene TRBJ1-2; a weak D match, TRBD1 (6 bases). Deletions cut 6 bases from V and 7 bases from J, with 18 bases between. Germline V gives CDR1 MNHEY, CDR2 SVGEGT. There are 14 residues in the CDR3. CDR3 loop: CASRRTEASAGYTF. DNA for the CDR3: TGTGCCAGCAGACGGACAGAGGCCTCGGCTGGCTACACCTTC.

In its sample, this clonotype was seen many times. Here the CDR3 reads CAISESNQETQYF. The CDR3 DNA reads TGTGCCATCAGTGAGTCGAACCAAGAGACCCAGTACTTC. V gene TRBV10-3 combines with J gene TRBJ2-5; D remains unclear. The CDR3 is made up of 13 amino acids. Per the germline V gene, CDR1 is ENHRY and CDR2 is SYGVKD. The V and J ends lost 0 bases and 0 bases respectively, with 2 bases between them.

The chain employs TRBV19 and TRBJ1-5; maybe TRBD1 (6 bases). Germline CDR1 is LNHDA and CDR2 is SQIVND (reference sequence). The CDR3 totals 14 residues. The V gene lost 7 bases and the J gene lost 5 bases, with 15 bases spanning the gap. The CDR3 region has the DNA TGTGCCAGTACAAAGGTGGGGGGCGATCAGCCCCAGCATTTT. Protein sequence: CASTKVGGDQPQHF.

This clonotype was counted once. The V and J genes are TRBV30 and TRBJ1-2; weak D call: TRBD1 (5 bases). Deletions cut 0 bases from V and 8 bases from J, with 13 bases between. Germline CDR1 reads GTSNPN; CDR2 reads SVGIG (reference sequence). The CDR3 runs 13 residues. CDR3 nucleotide sequence: TGTGCCTGGAGTGTTCGGGGGGGTCGAGGCTACACCTTC. Protein: CAWSVRGGRGYTF. The full variable domain, rest sourced from reference TRBV30 and TRBJ1-2, is SQTIHQWPATLVQPVGSPLSLECTVEGTSNPNLYWYRQAAGRGLQLLFYSVGIGQISSEVPQNLSASRPQDRQFILSSKKLLLSDSGFYLCAWSVRGGRGYTFGSGTRLTVV.

This clonotype was seen many times. This rearrangement joins TRBV5-1 to TRBJ2-4; either TRBD1 or TRBD2 may fit D (6 bases each). V was cut by 2 bases and J by 8 bases, with 14 bases left in between. This CDR3 contains 14 residues. The germline V gene has CDR1 SGHRS and CDR2 YFSETQ. The CDR3 sequence: CASSFGGQDYIQYF. CDR3 bases: TGCGCCAGCAGCTTTGGGGGGCAGGATTACATTCAGTACTTC.

The sample holds a few counts of this clonotype. This chain connects TRBV6-2 or TRBV6-3 to TRBJ2-3, with D maybe TRBD1 (6 bases). V gave up 2 bases and J gave up 10 bases, with 10 bases separating them. Per the germline V gene, CDR1 is MNHEY and CDR2 is SVGEGT. This CDR3 contains 12 residues. CDR3 nucleotides: TGTGCCAGCAGTTACGTCAGGGGTCCGCAGTATTTT. Translated: CASSYVRGPQYF.

In its sample, this clonotype was seen many times. The chain links TRBV4-2 to TRBJ1-2, with no clear D. Germline V gene lookup returns CDR1 LGHNA and CDR2 YNFKEQ. V was cut by 3 bases and J by 1 base, with 3 bases left in between. The CDR3 has 12 amino acids. The CDR3 nucleotides are TGTGCCAGCAGCCAGGGTAACTATGGCTACACCTTC. It codes for CASSQGNYGYTF.

The chain joins TRBV7-6 to TRBJ1-2; D is unclear. Germline CDR1 and CDR2: SGHVS and FNYEAQ. The CDR3 runs to 16 residues. Trimming cost V 2 bases and J 2 bases, with 15 bases left between them. CDR3 DNA sequence: TGTGCCAGCAGCTTACTACGCCGGGGTCCGAACTATGGCTACACCTTC. Translated: CASSLLRRGPNYGYTF. The full variable domain, completed using reference TRBV7-6 and TRBJ1-2, is GAGVSQSPRYKVTKRGQDVALRCDPISGHVSLYWYRQALGQGPEFLTYFNYEAQQDKSGLPNDRFSAERPEGSISTLTIQRTEQRDSAMYRCASSLLRRGPNYGYTFGSGTRLTVV.